These 23 T cell receptor beta chains were all obtained from the same sample, sequenced in a study of CD8 T cells in Susac syndrome. With random hexamers, reverse transcription was performed on roughly 0.5 to 1 ug of RNA. TCRdb ran MiXCR on the immunoSEQ multiplex PCR reads and lists one entry per CDR3 protein. The data show about 130,000 distinct CDR3 sequences, 94% seen once. The sequenced material came from CD4+ T cells from PBMCs. All receptors come from a human donor with multiple sclerosis.

J is TRBJ1-2 and V is TRBV10-3, with a weak D call TRBD1 (6 bases). The CDR3 sequence is 15 residues long. Trimming removed 6 bases from V and 8 bases from J, with 22 bases in between. Germline V gives CDR1 ENHRY, CDR2 SYGVKD. CDR3 amino acids: CAISLTRGSLEGYTF. CDR3 nucleotides: TGTGCCATCAGCCTTACCAGGGGCAGTTTGGAGGGCTACACCTTC.

The chain carries TRBV6-5 and TRBJ1-6; 9 nucleotides align to TRBD1. V gave up 0 bases and J gave up 10 bases; unmatched junction bases: 4. Germline V lookup: CDR1 MNHEY, CDR2 SVGAGI. CDR3 length: 15 amino acids. The CDR3 DNA reads as TGTGCCAGCAGTTACTCGGGACAGGGAAAATCACCCCTCCACTTT. Translation: CASSYSGQGKSPLHF.

The chain links TRBV30 to TRBJ1-5; D unresolved. With 0 bases removed from V and 2 bases from J, the gap between germline ends came to 17 bases. The CDR3 sequence is 17 residues long. CDR1 is GTSNPN and CDR2 is SVGIG in the germline V gene (reference sequence). The CDR3 loop is CAWSVRVGKVGNQPQHF. As DNA, the CDR3 is TGTGCCTGGAGTGTAAGGGTAGGAAAAGTTGGCAATCAGCCCCAGCATTTT.

This chain uses TRBV12-3 or TRBV12-4 with TRBJ2-4; D unresolved. The V and J ends lost 6 bases and 1 base respectively, with 7 bases between them. The CDR3 totals 13 residues. CDR3 DNA sequence: TGTGCCAGCAGGCCACCCGCCAAAAACATTCAGTACTTC. The encoded protein is CASRPPAKNIQYF.

This sequence joins TRBV4-2 and TRBJ1-2; no clear D gene. V lost 1 base and J 5 bases, leaving 11 bases between the germline ends. There are 14 residues in the CDR3. Germline CDR1 is LGHNA and CDR2 is YNFKEQ. The CDR3 DNA reads TGTGCCAGCAGCCAAGGTGGTTCCTCTTATGGCTACACCTTC. Protein sequence: CASSQGGSSYGYTF.

This clonotype was counted a single time. The chain recombines TRBV3-1 with TRBJ2-1; 12 bases match TRBD2. The V gene's germline CDR1 is LGHDT and CDR2 YNNKEL (reference sequence). Losses at the gene ends were 4 bases for V and 2 bases for J; bases not matched to a gene: 6. CDR3 length equals 17 residues. DNA for the CDR3: TGTGCCAGCAGCCCCGGAGGACTAGCGGGGACCTACAATGAGCAGTTCTTC. It codes for CASSPGGLAGTYNEQFF.

The V and J genes are TRBV6-2 or TRBV6-3 and TRBJ1-1; D gene unclear. Per the germline V gene, CDR1 is MNHEY and CDR2 is SVGEGT. The CDR3 loop spans 12 amino acids. The germline V and J ends were trimmed by 2 bases and 4 bases, with 5 bases remaining between them. CDR3 region: CASSYGITEAFF. The CDR3 coding sequence is TGTGCCAGCAGTTACGGTATCACTGAAGCTTTCTTT.

CDR3 DNA: TGTGCCTGGCGGGCAGCAGGGGGCAATCAGCCCCAGCATTTT. This encodes CAWRAAGGNQPQHF. The chain couples TRBV30 to TRBJ1-5; TRBD1 is a possible D gene (6 bases). The ends were cut back, 5 bases at V and 2 bases at J, with 13 bases in the middle. The CDR3 spans 14 residues. Germline lookup yields CDR1 GTSNPN and CDR2 SVGIG (reference sequence).

In this sample, this clonotype turned up once. The V call is TRBV19, the J call TRBJ2-7; weak D call: TRBD2 (7 bases). The germline V gene has CDR1 LNHDA and CDR2 SQIVND (reference sequence). The germline V and J ends were trimmed by 4 bases and 4 bases, with 20 bases remaining between them. The CDR3 extends over 16 amino acids. CDR3 loop: CASSRDGGPGGYEQYF. The CDR3 DNA is TGTGCCAGTAGTAGAGACGGGGGGCCGGGAGGATACGAGCAGTACTTC.

The rearrangement links TRBV10-3 to TRBJ2-3, with D tentatively TRBD2 (5 bases). CDR3 length: 16 amino acids. V lost 3 bases and J lost 3, with 16 bases in between. Germline V gene lookup returns CDR1 ENHRY and CDR2 SYGVKD. CDR3 sequence: CAISDEGGRQTDTQYF. The CDR3 DNA sequence: TGTGCCATCAGTGACGAGGGTGGCAGGCAGACAGATACGCAGTATTTT.

This sequence joins TRBV12-3 or TRBV12-4 and TRBJ1-5; D call uncertain. There are 15 residues in the CDR3. The ends were cut back, 3 bases at V and 4 bases at J, with 13 bases in the middle. In DNA form, the CDR3 reads TGTGCCAGCAGTTTGGAACGGTGGTCAAATCAGCCCCAGCATTTT. It yields the protein CASSLERWSNQPQHF.

The rearrangement links TRBV18 to TRBJ1-1; TRBD1 matches at 7 bases. Germline V gene sequence: CDR1 KGHSH, CDR2 LQKENI. This CDR3 is built from 17 residues. Losses at the gene ends were 6 bases for V and 0 bases for J; bases not matched to a gene: 13. The CDR3 sequence: CASSPRTGKTLNTEAFF. CDR3 sequence (DNA): TGTGCCAGCTCTCCCCGGACAGGAAAGACCTTGAACACTGAAGCTTTCTTT.

The gene calls are TRBV7-9 and TRBJ2-3; D is unclear. The CDR3 length is 13 residues. Trimming left V 2 bases short and J 6 bases short, with 9 bases between. Germline lookup yields CDR1 SEHNR and CDR2 FQNEAQ (reference sequence). In DNA, the CDR3 is TGTGCCAGCAGCTTACCCCCCAAGGATACGCAGTATTTT. This codes for CASSLPPKDTQYF.

The genes are TRBV11-2 and TRBJ1-1; unclear D gene. Germline V gene data show CDR1 as SGHAT and CDR2 as FQNNGV. V was trimmed by 8 bases and J by 0 bases, leaving 10 bases between them. This CDR3 region has 13 residues. Written as DNA, the CDR3 is TGTGCCAGCTCCACAAACCTGAACACTGAAGCTTTCTTT. Amino acid sequence: CASSTNLNTEAFF.

V usage is TRBV6-5 and J usage is TRBJ1-1; 8 bases fit TRBD1. The germline gives CDR1 MNHEY, CDR2 SVGAGI. The CDR3 has 14 amino acids. The V and J ends lost 7 bases and 3 bases, in that order; junction bases with no gene match: 7. This CDR3 is CASNEPTGDTEAFF. The CDR3 coding sequence is TGTGCCAGCAATGAACCGACAGGGGACACTGAAGCTTTCTTT.

The rearrangement uses TRBV30 and TRBJ1-2; possibly TRBD1 for D (5 bases). The V gene lost 2 bases and the J gene lost 4 bases, with 17 bases spanning the gap. Germline CDR1 reads GTSNPN; CDR2 reads SVGIG (reference sequence). The CDR3 sequence is 15 residues long. DNA for the CDR3: TGTGCCTGGAGTCCCCCGGGTGGGGCACGCTATGGCTACACCTTC. It codes for CAWSPPGGARYGYTF.

The J gene is TRBJ2-3, the V gene TRBV13; 9 nucleotides match TRBD2. Trimming took 3 bases from V and 12 from J; bases not matched to a gene: 16. The CDR3 is made up of 16 amino acids. CDR1 and CDR2 from the germline V gene are PRHDT and FYEKMQ (reference sequence). CDR3 sequence: CASSLTSGRQGRNQYF. CDR3 in DNA: TGTGCCAGCAGCTTGACTAGCGGACGACAGGGAAGAAACCAGTATTTT.

J is TRBJ2-7 and V is TRBV15; 13 bases align to TRBD2. The CDR3 contains 15 residues. J gave up 11 bases and V 5 bases, and 12 bases lay outside the gene matches. Per the germline V gene, CDR1 is LNHNV and CDR2 is YYDKDF (reference sequence). This chain's CDR3 is CATSRGGTSGTGKYF. CDR3 in DNA: TGTGCCACCAGCCGTGGGGGGACTAGCGGGACTGGCAAGTACTTC.

This chain joins TRBV12-3 or TRBV12-4 and TRBJ1-1; maybe TRBD1 (6 bases). The CDR3 has 14 amino acids. With 7 bases removed from V and 6 bases from J, the gap between germline ends came to 18 bases. The DNA of the CDR3 is TGTGCCAGCATCCTAGGCGCAGGGGCGGCTGAAGCTTTCTTT. Its translation: CASILGAGAAEAFF.

This sequence joins TRBV7-8 and TRBJ1-5; TRBD1 agrees at 8 bases. Looked up from germline, CDR1 is SGHVS and CDR2 is FQNEAQ. CDR3 length equals 15 residues. Losses at the gene ends were 5 bases for V and 6 bases for J; bases not matched to a gene: 9. The CDR3 protein is CASSPYTGGGQPQHF. The CDR3 coding sequence is TGTGCCAGCAGCCCTTATACAGGGGGAGGTCAGCCCCAGCATTTT. The full variable domain, completed using reference TRBV7-8 and TRBJ1-5, is GAGVSQSPRYKVAKRGQDVALRCDPISGHVSLFWYQQALGQGPEFLTYFQNEAQLDKSGLPSDRFFAERPEGSVSTLKIQRTQQEDSAVYLCASSPYTGGGQPQHFGDGTRLSIL.

The chain links TRBV5-1 to TRBJ2-7; 9 bases align to TRBD1. Germline-derived CDR1 and CDR2 are SGHRS and YFSETQ. The CDR3 totals 15 residues. Trimming cost V 0 bases and J 3 bases; bases outside gene matches: 4. CDR3 coding DNA: TGCGCCAGCAGCTTGGACGGGACAGGGTTCTACGAGCAGTACTTC. This codes for CASSLDGTGFYEQYF.

This chain joins TRBV2 and TRBJ1-1, with D possibly being TRBD1 (5 bases). The CDR3 sequence is 12 residues long. With 6 bases removed from V and 2 bases from J, the gap between germline ends came to 7 bases. Germline-derived CDR1 and CDR2 are SNHLY and FYNNEI. The CDR3, as DNA: TGTGCCAGCAGGGACACCAACACTGAAGCTTTCTTT. Encoded protein: CASRDTNTEAFF.

The CDR3 is CASSLSRGDTQYF. The CDR3 nucleotides are TGTGCCAGCAGTTTATCTCGGGGAGATACGCAGTATTTT. The V gene is TRBV12-3 or TRBV12-4, the J gene TRBJ2-3, with D tentatively TRBD2 (5 bases). This CDR3 is 13 amino acids long. Trimming stripped 2 bases from V and 5 bases from J, with 8 bases between.